The 30 T cell receptor beta chains in this list originate from one sample, sequenced in a study of cytomegalovirus exposure and HLA in healthy donors. The PCR ran on 60 Vbeta and 13 Jbeta primers. The method was immunoSEQ multiplex PCR; TCRdb's version includes in-frame clones alone and lacks a portion of them. The sample records about 110,000 clones, roughly 76% being singletons. The specimen was PBMCs. Receptors were obtained from a woman aged 45-60 years in good health and CMV-seropositive.

The J gene is TRBJ2-5, the V gene TRBV7-8, with D possibly matching TRBD1 (5 bases). CDR1 SGHVS and CDR2 FQNEAQ come from the germline V gene. Trimming took off 0 bases at V and 5 bases at J, with 10 bases between the two ends. The CDR3 totals 14 residues. CDR3 amino acids: CASSLAAGQETQYF. Written as DNA, the CDR3 is TGTGCCAGCAGCTTAGCAGCAGGGCAGGAGACCCAGTACTTC.

This clone was seen a few times. The chain uses TRBV11-3 and TRBJ2-1; D may be TRBD1 (6 bases). This CDR3 region has 14 residues. Trimming took 5 bases from V and 10 from J, leaving 18 bases between them. Germline V gives CDR1 SGHNT, CDR2 YENEEA. The CDR3 protein is CASSPDSVVEEQFF. As DNA, the CDR3 is TGTGCCAGCAGCCCGGACAGTGTGGTGGAGGAGCAGTTCTTC.

The chain employs TRBV18 and TRBJ2-3; 10 bases match TRBD1. The length of the CDR3 is 15 residues. The V and J ends lost 3 bases and 6 bases, in that order; junction bases with no gene match: 6. Germline CDR1 is KGHSH and CDR2 is LQKENI. The CDR3 DNA reads TGTGCCAGCTCACCCGGGACAGGGGTTTCGGATACGCAGTATTTT. This codes for CASSPGTGVSDTQYF. Full variable domain (remainder filled in from reference TRBV18 and TRBJ2-3): NAGVMQNPRHLVRRRGQEARLRCSPMKGHSHVYWYRQLPEEGLKFMVYLQKENIIDESGMPKERFSAEFPKEGPSILRIQQVVRGDSAAYFCASSPGTGVSDTQYFGPGTRLTVL.

The chain has TRBV4-1 and TRBJ1-3; D gene unclear. Trimming took off 0 bases at V and 0 bases at J, with 6 bases between the two ends. CDR1 is MGHRA, CDR2 YSYEKL, per germline. This CDR3 region has 15 residues. Here the CDR3 reads CASSQDPGSGNTIYF. The CDR3 nucleotides read TGCGCCAGCAGCCAAGATCCCGGCTCTGGAAACACCATATATTTT.

The chain couples TRBV6-5 to TRBJ1-2; 7 positions match TRBD1. Germline V gene data show CDR1 as MNHEY and CDR2 as SVGAGI. CDR3 length: 14 amino acids. V gave up 6 bases and J gave up 2 bases; unmatched junction bases: 6. CDR3 DNA sequence: TGTGCCAGCAGATACGACAGGGCAAACTATGGCTACACCTTC. Protein product: CASRYDRANYGYTF.

This clone occurred once. The CDR3 DNA is TGCAGTGCTAGCACAAAAGAGACCCAGTACTTC. Translation: CSASTKETQYF. This sequence joins TRBV20-1 and TRBJ2-5; D not resolved. The V end was cut by 3 bases, the J end by 3 bases, with 5 bases between. Germline V lookup: CDR1 DFQATT, CDR2 SNEGSKA (reference sequence). The CDR3 length is 11 residues.

This clone was counted only a few times. CDR3 DNA: TGTGCCAGCTCACCGGAGTCACGCGAGCAGTACTTC. Amino acids: CASSPESREQYF. The chain joins TRBV18 to TRBJ2-7; D is unclear. Germline CDR1 KGHSH, CDR2 LQKENI. This CDR3 contains 12 residues. Trimming left V 3 bases short and J 6 bases short, with 9 bases between.

This clone was counted between two and nine times. The V call is TRBV19, the J call TRBJ2-2; 8 nucleotides match TRBD1. This CDR3 spans 14 amino acids. The V gene's germline CDR1 is LNHDA and CDR2 SQIVND (reference sequence). Trimming at V came to 9 bases and at J to 7 bases, leaving 10 bases not matched to a gene. The CDR3 spells CASWGQGAVGELFF. The CDR3 nucleotides read TGTGCCAGCTGGGGGCAGGGGGCGGTCGGGGAGCTGTTTTTT.

The chain couples TRBV4-1 to TRBJ2-1; 7 nucleotides match TRBD2. Per the germline V gene, CDR1 is MGHRA and CDR2 is YSYEKL. J lost 9 bases, V lost 0 bases, and 8 bases had no gene match. The CDR3 is 15 amino acids. The CDR3 loop is CASSQEPGEGAEQFF. DNA for the CDR3: TGCGCCAGCAGCCAAGAACCGGGGGAGGGTGCTGAGCAGTTCTTC.

V usage is TRBV6-1 and J usage is TRBJ2-6, with D unclear. The length of the CDR3 is 15 residues. Germline CDR1 MNHNS, CDR2 SASEGT. V dropped 2 bases and J dropped 0 bases, with 5 bases sitting between them. CDR3 sequence: CASSEQVSGANVLTF. The CDR3 DNA reads TGTGCCAGCAGTGAACAGGTCTCTGGGGCCAACGTCCTGACTTTC.

V and J are TRBV7-2 and TRBJ1-5; tentatively, D is TRBD1 (5 bases). V shed 3 bases and J shed 4 bases, with 16 bases lying between them. The CDR3 is 16 amino acids. CDR1 is SGHTA, CDR2 FQGNSA, per germline. DNA of the CDR3: TGTGCCAGCAGCTTTAATTCAGGGTTGGGGAATCAGCCCCAGCATTTT. Protein sequence: CASSFNSGLGNQPQHF. The full variable domain, its missing parts supplied by reference TRBV7-2 and TRBJ1-5, is GAGVSQSPSNKVTEKGKDVELRCDPISGHTALYWYRQSLGQGLEFLIYFQGNSAPDKSGLPSDRFSAERTGGSVSTLTIQRTQQEDSAVYLCASSFNSGLGNQPQHFGDGTRLSIL.

The chain uses TRBV27 and TRBJ1-5; D gene ambiguous. Between the trimmed V and J ends, which lost 4 bases and 7 bases, there was a span of 14 bases. In germline, CDR1 is MNHEY, CDR2 SMNVEV (reference sequence). There are 14 residues in the CDR3. The CDR3 sequence: CASSSTVGIQPQHF. CDR3 DNA sequence: TGTGCCAGCAGTTCCACAGTCGGGATCCAGCCCCAGCATTTT.

The chain is built from TRBV5-4 and TRBJ2-2; D possibly corresponds to TRBD1 (6 bases). The CDR3 totals 17 residues. Trimming took off 1 base at V and 5 bases at J, with 18 bases between the two ends. Looked up from germline, CDR1 is SGHNT and CDR2 is YYREEE (reference sequence). The CDR3 is CASSLKTVRGGTGELFF. The DNA of the CDR3 is TGTGCCAGCAGCTTGAAGACAGTCAGGGGTGGGACCGGGGAGCTGTTTTTT.

The chain combines TRBV10-1 with TRBJ2-5, with 12 bases lining up with TRBD2. The CDR3 runs 18 residues. Germline lookup yields CDR1 WNHNN and CDR2 SYGVQD (reference sequence). V gave up 0 bases and J gave up 1 base; unmatched junction bases: 6. CDR3 in amino acids: CASSESRLAGAPQETQYF. The CDR3 bases are TGCGCCAGCAGTGAGTCGCGACTAGCGGGAGCCCCCCAAGAGACCCAGTACTTC.

This clone was observed a handful of times. V is TRBV1 and J is TRBJ1-1; the table assigns TRBD1, which was not confirmed against the DNA. TRBV1 is a pseudogene locus. The CDR3 spans 13 residues. The CDR3 sequence: CTSRLGQGVEAFF. The CDR3 DNA sequence: TGCACCAGCAGGCTGGGACAGGGTGTCGAAGCTTTCTTT.

In this sample, this clone turned up a few times. This sequence joins TRBV4-1 and TRBJ2-2, with 9 nucleotides matching TRBD2. J gave up 4 bases and V 2 bases, and 8 bases lay outside the gene matches. The CDR3 consists of 17 residues. The germline V gene has CDR1 MGHRA and CDR2 YSYEKL. CDR3 sequence: CASSQPAGGRATGELFF. As DNA, the CDR3 is TGCGCCAGCAGCCAACCGGCGGGGGGGCGGGCCACCGGGGAGCTGTTTTTT.

This chain links TRBV2 with TRBJ1-5, with a weak D call TRBD1 (6 bases). The CDR3 length is 14 residues. V lost 7 bases and J lost 4, with 14 bases in between. From germline, CDR1 is SNHLY and CDR2 FYNNEI. DNA for the CDR3: TGTGCCAGCACGGAAACAGGGATAAATCAGCCCCAGCATTTT. This sequence encodes CASTETGINQPQHF.

This clone was detected once. The gene calls are TRBV6-5 and TRBJ2-7; TRBD2 agrees at 7 bases. V was clipped by 10 bases and J by 5 bases; unmatched bases: 11. The CDR3 has 13 amino acids. CDR1 and CDR2 (germline): MNHEY, SVGAGI. CDR3: CATLGVAGHEQYF. In DNA form, the CDR3 reads TGTGCCACCCTAGGGGTAGCGGGCCACGAGCAGTACTTC.

The genes are TRBV9 and TRBJ1-2; TRBD1 matches at 9 bases. Unmatched junction bases numbered 1, after V lost 2 bases and J lost 2 bases. The CDR3 sequence is 14 residues long. Germline V gives CDR1 SGDLS, CDR2 YYNGEE. DNA for the CDR3: TGTGCCAGCAGCGTGGGGACAGGGAACTATGGCTACACCTTC. Protein product: CASSVGTGNYGYTF.

This clone was detected a few times. The chain uses TRBV7-3 and TRBJ2-7; 7 nucleotides line up with TRBD1. The length of the CDR3 is 16 residues. CDR1 and CDR2 (germline): SGHTA, FQGTGA. The trim removed 8 bases at V and 2 bases at J, leaving 15 bases unmatched. Written as DNA, the CDR3 is TGTGCCAGCTCCATCTCCGGGACAGAGGGACCCTACGAGCAGTACTTC. This codes for CASSISGTEGPYEQYF.

The rearrangement joins TRBV5-4 to TRBJ2-5; 7 nucleotides match TRBD1. Germline V gene data show CDR1 as SGHNT and CDR2 as YYREEE (reference sequence). CDR3 length: 14 amino acids. Unmatched junction bases numbered 6, after V lost 4 bases and J lost 3 bases. CDR3 residues: CASSTRDSKETQYF. Written as DNA, the CDR3 is TGTGCCAGCAGCACCCGGGACAGTAAAGAGACCCAGTACTTC.

Remarks on this clone: The junction departs from the called germline gene at one end, perhaps through a read error. The rearrangement links TRBV7-9 to TRBJ1-5, with unresolved D. Germline CDR1 is SEHNR and CDR2 is FQNEAQ (reference sequence). CDR3 length: 12 residues. DNA for the CDR3: TGTTCCAGCAGCCCTATAAATCAGCCCCAGCATTTT. Amino acid sequence: CSSSPINQPQHF.

The rearrangement joins TRBV5-5 to TRBJ1-5, with no clear D. There are 15 residues in the CDR3. The germline V and J ends were trimmed by 0 bases and 3 bases, with 10 bases remaining between them. Germline CDR1 and CDR2: SGHKS and YYEKEE (reference sequence). The CDR3 DNA follows: TGTGCCAGCAGCTTGGTTCTCGGGTCCAATCAGCCCCAGCATTTT. This encodes CASSLVLGSNQPQHF.

V gene TRBV11-2 combines with J gene TRBJ2-7; possibly TRBD2 for D (6 bases). Germline assignment: CDR1 SGHAT and CDR2 FQNNGV. The CDR3 consists of 14 residues. Trimming left V 1 base short and J 4 bases short, with 11 bases between. The DNA for the CDR3 is TGTGCCAGCAGCTTAGTTGCGGGAAGGTACGAGCAGTACTTC. Protein product: CASSLVAGRYEQYF.

The chain has TRBV4-1 and TRBJ2-5, with 8 bases aligning to TRBD2. The CDR3 has 18 residues. Trimming at V came to 3 bases and at J to 1 base, leaving 13 bases not matched to a gene. CDR1 and CDR2 from the germline V gene are MGHRA and YSYEKL. In DNA, the CDR3 is TGCGCCAGCAGCCATGATCCCCCGGGTAGCGGGGTCCAAGAGACCCAGTACTTC. Amino acid sequence: CASSHDPPGSGVQETQYF.

The gene calls are TRBV6-5 and TRBJ2-3; 9 positions agree with TRBD1. V lost 6 bases to trimming and J lost 4 bases; unmatched junction nucleotides: 2. The CDR3 extends over 13 amino acids. Germline assignment: CDR1 MNHEY and CDR2 SVGAGI. CDR3 in DNA: TGTGCCAGCAGCCGACAGGGGGCAGATACGCAGTATTTT. Amino acid sequence: CASSRQGADTQYF.

The J gene is TRBJ2-1, the V gene TRBV5-6; 12 nucleotides match TRBD2. The J segment lost 7 bases and the V segment lost 4 bases, leaving 6 bases of the junction unmatched. The CDR3 is made up of 15 amino acids. CDR1 and CDR2 (germline): SGHDT, YYEEEE. The CDR3 coding sequence is TGTGCCAGCAGCCCGGGACTAGCGGGTAGGAATGAGCAGTTCTTC. Amino acid sequence: CASSPGLAGRNEQFF.

This rearrangement joins TRBV7-9 to TRBJ2-3, with D uncertain. Germline values: CDR1 SEHNR, CDR2 FQNEAQ (reference sequence). The V end lost 2 bases, the J end lost 2 bases, and 11 bases lay between the germline ends. There are 15 residues in the CDR3. The CDR3: CASSLTHQFTDTQYF. CDR3 DNA sequence: TGTGCCAGCAGCTTAACTCACCAATTCACAGATACGCAGTATTTT.

V usage is TRBV5-5 and J usage is TRBJ2-5; D might be TRBD1 (9 bases). Germline V gene lookup returns CDR1 SGHKS and CDR2 YYEKEE (reference sequence). The CDR3 has 18 residues. V was cut by 4 bases and J by 5 bases, with 27 bases left in between. The CDR3 region has the DNA TGTGCCAGCAGCCCGGTACAGGGGGCGGGGGGTCGAGGGGAGACCCAGTACTTC. Translation gives CASSPVQGAGGRGETQYF.

CDR3 nucleotides: TGCGCCAGCAGCCGATCGGGACAGGGAATCTACGAGCAGTACTTC. Translating gives CASSRSGQGIYEQYF. The chain couples TRBV4-3 to TRBJ2-5, with 9 bases lining up with TRBD1. The better agreement between TRBJ2-7 and the DNA end casts doubt on the J call. This CDR3 is 15 amino acids long. Germline assignment: CDR1 LGHNA and CDR2 YSLEER.